What follows are 8 T cell receptor beta chains derived from one specimen sequenced in a study of T-cell memory formation after mild COVID-19 (dated by TCRdb to 2020 to 2022). Preparation of the library involved 5' RACE. Sequenced on an Illumina NovaSeq 6000. TCRdb applied fastp at Q25 and MiXCR to the public reads, then kept only in-frame beta chains. Rows with a matching CDR3 protein are joined into one entry that keeps the most common DNA and genes. This sample lists 470,000 or so distinct CDR3 sequences; about 23% were detected once. The top ten clonotypes cover 9.5% to 15% of the sample. The source material was PBMCs or a T cell subset sorted from them (not recorded which). The source is an adult woman who had mild COVID-19 (a few samples of this study predate the infection). The sample titles of this study are shuffled in the database, so cell type and time point are left out; the donor was told from shared clones.

Only a few counts were recorded for this clonotype. Written as DNA, the CDR3 is TGCGCCAGCAGGGCCGACCTGGCCATGAACACTGAAGCTTTCTTT. Encoded protein: CASRADLAMNTEAFF. The chain couples TRBV5-1 to TRBJ1-1; D call uncertain. The ends were cut back, 5 bases at V and 0 bases at J, with 14 bases in the middle. Germline V gene sequence: CDR1 SGHRS, CDR2 YFSETQ. This CDR3 spans 15 amino acids.

The rearrangement joins TRBV2 to TRBJ1-5, with D uncertain. V was pared by 6 bases and J by 0 bases, with 6 bases between. The CDR3 extends over 13 amino acids. Germline loops: CDR1 SNHLY, CDR2 FYNNEI. The CDR3 protein is CASRRTSNQPQHF. For the CDR3, the DNA is TGTGCCAGCAGACGCACTAGCAATCAGCCCCAGCATTTT.

The CDR3 reads CASSGLLSYEQYF. The CDR3 DNA reads as TGTGCCAGCAGCGGATTACTTAGCTACGAGCAGTACTTC. V is TRBV9 and J is TRBJ2-7; no clear D. CDR1 is SGDLS, CDR2 YYNGEE, per germline. V was trimmed by 3 bases and J by 3 bases, leaving 10 bases between them. The CDR3 is 13 amino acids.

The chain combines TRBV19 with TRBJ2-1, with 13 bases lining up with TRBD2. The CDR3 is 19 residues long. Germline V gene sequence: CDR1 LNHDA, CDR2 SQIVND (reference sequence). Trimming took 1 base from V and 3 from J; bases not matched to a gene: 9. This chain's CDR3 is CASSIANPGLAGHYNEQFF. The CDR3 coding sequence is TGTGCCAGTAGTATAGCAAATCCGGGACTAGCGGGACACTACAATGAGCAGTTCTTC.

The chain uses TRBV30 and TRBJ1-5, with 11 positions matching TRBD1. The germline gives CDR1 GTSNPN, CDR2 SVGIG (reference sequence). The CDR3 covers 16 residues. Unmatched junction bases numbered 5, after V lost 4 bases and J lost 0 bases. The CDR3 DNA follows: TGTGCCTGGACCGGGACAGGGGGACTTAGCAATCAGCCCCAGCATTTT. Translating it yields CAWTGTGGLSNQPQHF.

The rearrangement links TRBV11-2 to TRBJ2-7; D unresolved. CDR1 and CDR2 from the germline V gene are SGHAT and FQNNGV. The CDR3 has 13 residues. V lost 3 bases to trimming and J lost 6 bases, with 12 bases between them. CDR3 sequence: CASSFSPALEQYF. As DNA, the CDR3 is TGTGCCAGCAGCTTTTCCCCAGCTCTCGAGCAGTACTTC.

This clonotype occurred a few times. V usage is TRBV20-1 and J usage is TRBJ1-3, with a tentative D call TRBD1 (5 bases). The V end was cut by 0 bases, the J end by 0 bases, with 15 bases between. Germline lookup yields CDR1 DFQATT and CDR2 SNEGSKA (reference sequence). CDR3 size: 17 residues. The CDR3 reads CSARDGGKGSSGNTIYF. The CDR3 coding sequence is TGCAGTGCTAGAGATGGGGGAAAGGGGAGCTCTGGAAACACCATATATTTT.

The J gene is TRBJ2-3, the V gene TRBV24-1; D is possibly TRBD1 (6 bases). CDR3 length: 14 amino acids. The germline V and J ends were trimmed by 1 base and 7 bases, with 11 bases remaining between them. Germline V lookup: CDR1 KGHDR, CDR2 SFDVKD. Written as DNA, the CDR3 is TGTGCCACCAGTGATTTTGAACAGGGACATACGCAGTATTTT. It is translated as CATSDFEQGHTQYF.